These T cell receptor beta chains were read from a single sample in a study of regulatory T cells in long-lasting Graves disease. TCRdb re-analysed the multiplex PCR reads in MiXCR, keeping a single row per CDR3 protein. This sample has hundreds of thousands of distinct CDR3 sequences, with 16% found just once. These data were likewise used in another study, on T cells in Graves' hyperthyroidism and ophthalmopathy.

The material sequenced was peripheral blood mononuclear cells (PBMCs), taken at new diagnosis, from a patient treated with antithyroid drugs. These receptors all stem from a woman younger than 45 with Graves disease. The CDR3 runs from the conserved cysteine through the conserved F or W. Each record gives: clone size, D gene, V gene, J gene, CDR3 DNA, CDR3 protein. The D gene is left open where the match is weak. Clone sizes are given selectively: once, few, many, or a class where the clone is expanded.

clone size: many; D gene: TRBD1; V gene: TRBV2; J gene: TRBJ1-2; CDR3 DNA: TGTGCCAGCAGTGAGAAGACAGGGTGGTATGGCTACACCTTC; CDR3 protein: CASSEKTGWYGYTF
clone size: many; D gene: TRBD1; V gene: TRBV27; J gene: TRBJ2-7; CDR3 DNA: TGTGCCAGCAGTTTATCCCGGGACAGGCCTACCTACGAGCAGTACTTC; CDR3 protein: CASSLSRDRPTYEQYF
clone size: many; D gene: TRBD1; V gene: TRBV12-3/TRBV12-4; J gene: TRBJ2-7; CDR3 DNA: TGTGCCAGCTCCGGGACAGGGGGCCTCGAGCAGTACTTC; CDR3 protein: CASSGTGGLEQYF
clone size: few; D gene: -; V gene: TRBV28; J gene: TRBJ1-3; CDR3 DNA: TGTGCCAGCAGCCCAAGCGGGGGGCGCGGTGGAAACACCATATATTTT; CDR3 protein: CASSPSGGRGGNTIYF
clone size: few; D gene: -; V gene: TRBV5-8; J gene: TRBJ1-1; CDR3 DNA: TGTGCCAGCAGCTTGGAACGGGCGGGGATGGGAAACACTGAAGCTTTCTTT; CDR3 protein: CASSLERAGMGNTEAFF
clone size: few; D gene: TRBD2; V gene: TRBV20-1; J gene: TRBJ2-1; CDR3 DNA: TGCCGTGTCTATGGACTAGAGTACAATGAGCAGTTCTTC; CDR3 protein: CRVYGLEYNEQFF
clone size: many; D gene: TRBD2; V gene: TRBV27; J gene: TRBJ2-7; CDR3 DNA: TGTGCCAGCAGTCGTGCGGGAGGCCGAGATTACGCCTACGAGCAGTACTTC; CDR3 protein: CASSRAGGRDYAYEQYF
clone size: few; D gene: TRBD1; V gene: TRBV6-1; J gene: TRBJ1-2; CDR3 DNA: TGTGCCAGCAGTGATTGGGACAGGGACAGCAAATTC; CDR3 protein: CASSDWDRDSKF
clone size: -; D gene: TRBD1; V gene: TRBV7-9; J gene: TRBJ2-4; CDR3 DNA: TGTGCCAGCAGCTTAGCAACAGGGGTAGCCAAAAACATTCAGTACTTC; CDR3 protein: CASSLATGVAKNIQYF
clone size: many; D gene: TRBD1; V gene: TRBV28; J gene: TRBJ1-2; CDR3 DNA: TGTGCCAGCAGTTTGGGAGGGACAGAAGCTAACTATGGCTACACCTTC; CDR3 protein: CASSLGGTEANYGYTF
clone size: few; D gene: TRBD1; V gene: TRBV18; J gene: TRBJ2-7; CDR3 DNA: TGTGCCAGCTCACGGGACAGGGAGCGAACCTACGAGCAGTACTTC; CDR3 protein: CASSRDRERTYEQYF
clone size: many; D gene: -; V gene: TRBV3-1; J gene: TRBJ2-2; CDR3 DNA: TGTGCCAGCCATCGAGGGAACACCGGGGAGCTGTTTTTT; CDR3 protein: CASHRGNTGELFF
clone size: once; D gene: TRBD2; V gene: TRBV7-8; J gene: TRBJ2-3; CDR3 DNA: TGTGCCAGCAGCTTAAGGGGGACTAGGAGTCTGCGAGATACGCAGTATTTT; CDR3 protein: CASSLRGTRSLRDTQYF
clone size: few; D gene: TRBD1; V gene: TRBV30; J gene: TRBJ2-7; CDR3 DNA: TGTGCCTGGAGTGTGAGGGACAGGCGAGGGGAGCAGTACTTC; CDR3 protein: CAWSVRDRRGEQYF
clone size: many; D gene: -; V gene: TRBV12-3/TRBV12-4; J gene: TRBJ1-1; CDR3 DNA: TGTGCCAGCAGTTCAAAAGTTCACGTGGGGCAGAACACTGAAGCTTTCTTT; CDR3 protein: CASSSKVHVGQNTEAFF
clone size: few; D gene: -; V gene: TRBV3-1; J gene: TRBJ2-3; CDR3 DNA: TGTGCCAGCAGCCAAGATCTAGGAGTTGGGGCAGATACGCAGTATTTT; CDR3 protein: CASSQDLGVGADTQYF
clone size: many; D gene: -; V gene: TRBV6-1; J gene: TRBJ2-3; CDR3 DNA: TGTGCCAGCAGTGGCCAGGTCACAGATACGCAGTATTTT; CDR3 protein: CASSGQVTDTQYF
clone size: -; D gene: TRBD2; V gene: TRBV7-9; J gene: TRBJ2-1; CDR3 DNA: TGTGCCAGCTTGCCTAGCGGAAGCTCCTACAATGAGCAGTTCTTC; CDR3 protein: CASLPSGSSYNEQFF
clone size: -; D gene: TRBD1; V gene: TRBV20-1; J gene: TRBJ1-4; CDR3 DNA: TGCAGTGCTAGGAACAGGGGGCGAAAGGATGAAAAACTGTTTTTT; CDR3 protein: CSARNRGRKDEKLFF
clone size: many; D gene: -; V gene: TRBV3-1; J gene: TRBJ1-1; CDR3 DNA: TGTGCCAGCAGTTTCTCGACTCCAGGAGAGAGAGGTATCACTGAAGCTTTCTTT; CDR3 protein: CASSFSTPGERGITEAFF
clone size: few; D gene: -; V gene: TRBV11-3; J gene: TRBJ2-6; CDR3 DNA: TGTGCCAGCAGTCAGGCGGCAACTGGGGCCAACGTCCTGACTTTC; CDR3 protein: CASSQAATGANVLTF
clone size: many; D gene: TRBD1; V gene: TRBV27; J gene: TRBJ1-1; CDR3 DNA: TGTGCCAGCAGTCCCCGGACAGGCAAAGTTGAAGCTTTCTTT; CDR3 protein: CASSPRTGKVEAFF
clone size: -; D gene: -; V gene: TRBV19; J gene: TRBJ1-5; CDR3 DNA: TGTGCCAGTAGTCTGCCGGCTCAGCCCCAGCATTTT; CDR3 protein: CASSLPAQPQHF
clone size: many; D gene: TRBD2; V gene: TRBV28; J gene: TRBJ2-3; CDR3 DNA: TGTGCCAGCAGTTCGAGACTAGCGGTCACAGATACGCAGTATTTT; CDR3 protein: CASSSRLAVTDTQYF
clone size: -; D gene: TRBD1; V gene: TRBV27; J gene: TRBJ1-2; CDR3 DNA: TGTGCCAGCAGTTCGCCGGGACAGACCTATGGCTACACCTTC; CDR3 protein: CASSSPGQTYGYTF
clone size: few; D gene: -; V gene: TRBV6-5; J gene: TRBJ2-4; CDR3 DNA: TGTGCCAGCAGTTACTCTGCTAGCCCCCTAGCCAAAAACATTCAGTACTTC; CDR3 protein: CASSYSASPLAKNIQYF
clone size: few; D gene: -; V gene: TRBV14; J gene: TRBJ2-7; CDR3 DNA: TGTGCCAGCAGCCGAGTAGTAGGCCTGAGCTCCTACGAGCAGTACTTC; CDR3 protein: CASSRVVGLSSYEQYF
clone size: many; D gene: -; V gene: TRBV28; J gene: TRBJ2-4; CDR3 DNA: TGTGCCAGCAGTTTCCGCGCCGGGGCCAAAAACATTCAGTACTTC; CDR3 protein: CASSFRAGAKNIQYF
clone size: -; D gene: TRBD1; V gene: TRBV5-1; J gene: TRBJ2-6; CDR3 DNA: TGCGCCAGCAGCTGGCTAGGACAGGGGGAGGCCAACGTCCTGACTTTC; CDR3 protein: CASSWLGQGEANVLTF
clone size: few; D gene: -; V gene: TRBV7-9; J gene: TRBJ2-5; CDR3 DNA: TGTGCCAGCAGCTTGGGCGCGGTAGGCCAAGAGACCCAGTACTTC; CDR3 protein: CASSLGAVGQETQYF
clone size: -; D gene: TRBD1; V gene: TRBV20-1; J gene: TRBJ2-3; CDR3 DNA: TGCAGTGCTCCGGACAGGTCGAGCACAGATACGCAGTATTTT; CDR3 protein: CSAPDRSSTDTQYF
clone size: -; D gene: -; V gene: TRBV6-1; J gene: TRBJ2-6; CDR3 DNA: TGTGCCAGCATGGCCCTTACCTCCGGGGCCAACGTCCTGACTTTC; CDR3 protein: CASMALTSGANVLTF
clone size: -; D gene: TRBD1; V gene: TRBV9; J gene: TRBJ1-2; CDR3 DNA: TGTGCCAGCAGCGTAGGGACAGGGGGCGCCAGTAATGGCTACACCTTC; CDR3 protein: CASSVGTGGASNGYTF
clone size: few; D gene: -; V gene: TRBV18; J gene: TRBJ2-7; CDR3 DNA: TGTGCCAGCTCACCACCTAACCGGATCACATCCTACGAGCAGTACTTC; CDR3 protein: CASSPPNRITSYEQYF
clone size: many; D gene: -; V gene: TRBV6-2/TRBV6-3; J gene: TRBJ1-6; CDR3 DNA: TGTGCCAGCAGTTACCTAGGACAGAAAAATTCACCCCTCCACTTT; CDR3 protein: CASSYLGQKNSPLHF
clone size: -; D gene: TRBD2; V gene: TRBV5-1; J gene: TRBJ2-3; CDR3 DNA: TGCGCCAGCAGCTTTAGCGGGTGGGATAGCACAGATACGCAGTATTTT; CDR3 protein: CASSFSGWDSTDTQYF
clone size: -; D gene: -; V gene: TRBV11-3; J gene: TRBJ2-1; CDR3 DNA: TGTGCCAGCAGCTTAGACACCAATGAGCAGTTCTTC; CDR3 protein: CASSLDTNEQFF
clone size: many; D gene: -; V gene: TRBV5-1; J gene: TRBJ1-2; CDR3 DNA: TGCGCCAGCAGCTGGGAGGGCAAAGGTGGCTACACCTTC; CDR3 protein: CASSWEGKGGYTF
clone size: many; D gene: -; V gene: TRBV11-2; J gene: TRBJ2-7; CDR3 DNA: TGTGCCAGCAGCTTTAGAGGTAACGAGCAGTACTTC; CDR3 protein: CASSFRGNEQYF
clone size: many; D gene: TRBD1; V gene: TRBV7-9; J gene: TRBJ1-2; CDR3 DNA: TGTGCCAGCAGCTACGGACAGGGGAATGGCTACACCTTC; CDR3 protein: CASSYGQGNGYTF
clone size: -; D gene: -; V gene: TRBV3-1; J gene: TRBJ2-7; CDR3 DNA: TGTGCCAGCAGCCAAGATGCCTCGGACAAACACTCCTACGAGCAGTACTTC; CDR3 protein: CASSQDASDKHSYEQYF
clone size: -; D gene: TRBD2; V gene: TRBV3-1; J gene: TRBJ2-3; CDR3 DNA: TGTGCCAGCAGCCAAGGGACTAGCGCTACAGATACGCAGTATTTT; CDR3 protein: CASSQGTSATDTQYF
clone size: many; D gene: -; V gene: TRBV28; J gene: TRBJ2-7; CDR3 DNA: TGTGCCAGCCAGGGCGTCGAGCGAGGAAGCTCCTATGAGCAGTACTTC; CDR3 protein: CASQGVERGSSYEQYF
clone size: many; D gene: -; V gene: TRBV10-3; J gene: TRBJ1-1; CDR3 DNA: TGTGCCATCAGTGGGGCGAACACTGAAGCTTTCTTT; CDR3 protein: CAISGANTEAFF
clone size: -; D gene: -; V gene: TRBV6-5; J gene: TRBJ2-4; CDR3 DNA: TGTGCCAGCAGTTTAGCCCTTGTCTCCTTGGTAGCCAAAAACATTCAGTACTTC; CDR3 protein: CASSLALVSLVAKNIQYF
clone size: few; D gene: -; V gene: TRBV27; J gene: TRBJ2-7; CDR3 DNA: TGTGCCAGCGCCGGACGTGGGGTTCACGAGCAGTACTTC; CDR3 protein: CASAGRGVHEQYF
clone size: many; D gene: -; V gene: TRBV11-2; J gene: TRBJ1-1; CDR3 DNA: TGTGCCAGCAGCCCCCAGTTCTCTGAAGCTTTCTTT; CDR3 protein: CASSPQFSEAFF
clone size: -; D gene: -; V gene: TRBV9; J gene: TRBJ2-1; CDR3 DNA: TGTGCCAGCAGCAAACTACAGGGTCTATCGTATGATGAGCAGTTCTTC; CDR3 protein: CASSKLQGLSYDEQFF
clone size: many; D gene: -; V gene: TRBV4-1; J gene: TRBJ1-1; CDR3 DNA: TGCGCCAGCAGCCAAGGGACAACAGGGTCCCGAGCTTTCTTT; CDR3 protein: CASSQGTTGSRAFF
clone size: many; D gene: TRBD2; V gene: TRBV28; J gene: TRBJ2-7; CDR3 DNA: TGTGCCAGCACCTCAGGGGCTAGCGGGACCTACGAGCAGTACTTC; CDR3 protein: CASTSGASGTYEQYF
clone size: few; D gene: -; V gene: TRBV7-9; J gene: TRBJ1-2; CDR3 DNA: TGTGCCAGCAGCTTAGTGTGGAGGGGAGACTATGGCTACACCTTC; CDR3 protein: CASSLVWRGDYGYTF
clone size: many; D gene: -; V gene: TRBV27; J gene: TRBJ2-7; CDR3 DNA: TGTGCCAGCAGTTCTGTTTACTCCTACGAGCAGTACTTC; CDR3 protein: CASSSVYSYEQYF
clone size: many; D gene: -; V gene: TRBV11-2; J gene: TRBJ1-5; CDR3 DNA: TGTGCCAGCAGTTTGGTGGGGGGCCTCAATCAGCCCCAGCATTTT; CDR3 protein: CASSLVGGLNQPQHF
clone size: -; D gene: TRBD1; V gene: TRBV28; J gene: TRBJ1-6; CDR3 DNA: TGTGCCAACTCCCGGGACAGGGCTCGGAATTCACCCCTCCACTTT; CDR3 protein: CANSRDRARNSPLHF
clone size: few; D gene: TRBD2; V gene: TRBV29-1; J gene: TRBJ2-2; CDR3 DNA: TGCAGCGCCCTTGGCGGGAGGGTCAGGGAGCTGTTTTTT; CDR3 protein: CSALGGRVRELFF
clone size: -; D gene: TRBD2; V gene: TRBV18; J gene: TRBJ2-1; CDR3 DNA: TGTGCCAGCTCAACTATCGGACTAGCGGGGACCTCCTACAATGAGCAGTTCTTC; CDR3 protein: CASSTIGLAGTSYNEQFF
clone size: -; D gene: -; V gene: TRBV18; J gene: TRBJ2-2; CDR3 DNA: TGTGCCAGCTCACCGCGGGATGCCGGGGAGCTGTTTTTT; CDR3 protein: CASSPRDAGELFF
clone size: few; D gene: -; V gene: TRBV6-1; J gene: TRBJ1-1; CDR3 DNA: TGTGCCAGCAGTACAGGGCCCCACACTGAAGCTTTCTTT; CDR3 protein: CASSTGPHTEAFF
clone size: -; D gene: -; V gene: TRBV6-1; J gene: TRBJ2-2; CDR3 DNA: TGTGCCAGCCTAGAGAACACCGGGGAGCTGTTTTTT; CDR3 protein: CASLENTGELFF
clone size: many; D gene: -; V gene: TRBV28; J gene: TRBJ2-5; CDR3 DNA: TGTGCCAGCAGCATGGTCTCAGGGGCCGTAGAGACCCAGTACTTC; CDR3 protein: CASSMVSGAVETQYF